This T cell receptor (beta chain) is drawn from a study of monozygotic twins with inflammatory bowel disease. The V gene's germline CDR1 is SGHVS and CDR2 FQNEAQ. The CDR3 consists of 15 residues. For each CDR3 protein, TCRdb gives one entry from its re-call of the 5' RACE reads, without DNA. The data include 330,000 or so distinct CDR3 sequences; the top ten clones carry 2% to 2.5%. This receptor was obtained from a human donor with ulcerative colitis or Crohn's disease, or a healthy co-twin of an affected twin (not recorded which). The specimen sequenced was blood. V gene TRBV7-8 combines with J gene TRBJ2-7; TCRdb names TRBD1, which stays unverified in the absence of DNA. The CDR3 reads CASSARWERNYEQYF.